This is a list of T cell receptor beta chains from one sample in a study of CD8 T cells in ankylosing spondylitis. TCRdb reanalysed the 5' RACE reads using MiXCR and keeps one entry per CDR3 protein. Altogether roughly 180,000 distinct CDR3 sequences are present, around 13% being singletons, with the ten largest covering 16%. The sample was blood, either unsorted or a sorted T cell fraction (not recorded which). These receptors all stem from a male donor with ankylosing spondylitis or in good health (not recorded which). The CDR3 runs from the conserved cysteine through the conserved F or W. Each record gives: V gene, J gene, CDR3 protein.

V: TRBV10-3
J: TRBJ1-1
CDR3: CAISEWPNTEAFF

V: TRBV7-2
J: TRBJ1-1
CDR3: CASSSGTGFSLATEAFF

V: TRBV4-1
J: TRBJ2-7
CDR3: CASSQGGGEQYF

V: TRBV27
J: TRBJ2-7
CDR3: CASSHGSSYEQYF

V: TRBV6-5
J: TRBJ2-1
CDR3: CASSYSWDSEDNEQFF

V: TRBV20-1
J: TRBJ2-1
CDR3: CSAIAERSYNEQFF

V: TRBV6-5
J: TRBJ1-1
CDR3: CASSYPGQGRSTEAFF

V: TRBV4-1
J: TRBJ2-7
CDR3: CASSQAGGGYEQYF

V: TRBV7-6
J: TRBJ1-1
CDR3: CASSPTEYNTEAFF

V: TRBV5-1
J: TRBJ1-5
CDR3: CAGGGYQPQHF

V: TRBV27
J: TRBJ1-4
CDR3: CASSFSGRANEKLFF

V: TRBV5-5
J: TRBJ1-1
CDR3: CASSWGQGEPEAFF

V: TRBV3-1
J: TRBJ1-1
CDR3: CASSQERGTEAFF